A selection of T cell receptor beta chains follows, all from one sample in a study of T cell responses to AZD1222 COVID-19 vaccine. Assay: immunoSEQ multiplex PCR; the TCRdb copy retains only in-frame clones and omits some. The data show 54,000 or so clones, around 90% seen once. Sequencing used peripheral blood, obtained on day 0 of AZD1222 vaccination. The receptors come from an adult in good health. Both conserved end residues are part of each CDR3. The D gene is left open where the match is weak. Part of the rows lack a size; the others show once, few, many or a class for expanded clones.

D gene: .; J gene: TRBJ1-6; clone size: .; V gene: TRBV6-5; CDR3 DNA: TGTGCCAGCAGTCCCCGGGACAAGTATAATTCACCCCTCCACTTT; CDR3 protein: CASSPRDKYNSPLHF
D gene: TRBD2; J gene: TRBJ2-3; clone size: .; V gene: TRBV28; CDR3 DNA: TGTGCCAGCAGTTTCCCACCGGGACTAGCGTCAGATACGCAGTATTTT; CDR3 protein: CASSFPPGLASDTQYF
D gene: .; J gene: TRBJ1-5; clone size: .; V gene: TRBV6-4; CDR3 DNA: TGTGCCAGCACACTAAGGAATCTTCAGGATCAGCCCCAGCATTTT; CDR3 protein: CASTLRNLQDQPQHF
D gene: .; J gene: TRBJ1-2; clone size: .; V gene: TRBV5-4; CDR3 DNA: TGTGCCAGCAGCTTGGAGGACTATGGCTACACCTTC; CDR3 protein: CASSLEDYGYTF
D gene: TRBD2; J gene: TRBJ2-3; clone size: .; V gene: TRBV10-3; CDR3 DNA: TGTGCCATCAGTGAGTCGTCGGGAGGGCCGAATACGCAGTATTTT; CDR3 protein: CAISESSGGPNTQYF
D gene: .; J gene: TRBJ2-1; clone size: .; V gene: TRBV3-1/TRBV3-2; CDR3 DNA: TGTGCCAGCAGCCAAGCCGCTATGAATGAGCAGTTCTTC; CDR3 protein: CASSQAAMNEQFF
D gene: TRBD1; J gene: TRBJ1-3; clone size: .; V gene: TRBV5-8; CDR3 DNA: TGTGCCAGCAGCTATACAGGGGCCGGAAACACCATATATTTT; CDR3 protein: CASSYTGAGNTIYF
D gene: TRBD1; J gene: TRBJ1-1; clone size: .; V gene: TRBV28; CDR3 DNA: TGTGCCAGCAGTTTACACCGGACAGGGAACACTGAAGCTTTCTTT; CDR3 protein: CASSLHRTGNTEAFF
D gene: .; J gene: TRBJ2-1; clone size: .; V gene: TRBV18; CDR3 DNA: TGTGCCAGCTCCCCTCCTGGGACCAGGGTCAATGAGCAGTTCTTC; CDR3 protein: CASSPPGTRVNEQFF
D gene: .; J gene: TRBJ2-7; clone size: .; V gene: TRBV10-3; CDR3 DNA: TGTGCCATCAGTGAGGACCACGAGCAGTACTTC; CDR3 protein: CAISEDHEQYF
D gene: .; J gene: TRBJ1-1; clone size: once; V gene: TRBV3-1/TRBV3-2; CDR3 DNA: TGTGCCAGCAGCCAAGGACGGTCGAACACTGAAGCTTTCTTT; CDR3 protein: CASSQGRSNTEAFF
D gene: .; J gene: TRBJ1-1; clone size: few; V gene: TRBV10-2; CDR3 DNA: TGCGCCAGCAGTGAGTATGGGCCGCTGAACACTGAAGCTTTCTTT; CDR3 protein: CASSEYGPLNTEAFF
D gene: .; J gene: TRBJ1-2; clone size: .; V gene: TRBV12-3/TRBV12-4; CDR3 DNA: TGTGCCAGCAGTTTTGAGACGAGGAATGGCTACACCTTC; CDR3 protein: CASSFETRNGYTF
D gene: .; J gene: TRBJ2-2; clone size: .; V gene: TRBV28; CDR3 DNA: TGTGCCAGCAGTTTATCCCCTACGTTTTCAAAGGACACCGGGGAGCTGTTTTTT; CDR3 protein: CASSLSPTFSKDTGELFF
D gene: .; J gene: TRBJ2-3; clone size: .; V gene: TRBV6-5; CDR3 DNA: TGTGCCAGCACGCTAGACACTAGCACAGATACGCAGTATTTT; CDR3 protein: CASTLDTSTDTQYF
D gene: .; J gene: TRBJ2-6; clone size: .; V gene: TRBV7-3; CDR3 DNA: TGTGCCAGCAGCTTAATGTCTTCGGGAGCTGGGGCCAACGTCCTGACTTTC; CDR3 protein: CASSLMSSGAGANVLTF
D gene: .; J gene: TRBJ2-1; clone size: .; V gene: TRBV10-3; CDR3 DNA: TGTGCCATTTCATCTCGGGCCCACAATGAGCAGTTCTTC; CDR3 protein: CAISSRAHNEQFF
D gene: .; J gene: TRBJ2-7; clone size: .; V gene: TRBV24-1; CDR3 DNA: TGTGCCACCAGTGATTTGGTGGATGGGGTAGACGAGCAGTACTTC; CDR3 protein: CATSDLVDGVDEQYF
D gene: .; J gene: TRBJ1-2; clone size: .; V gene: TRBV5-1; CDR3 DNA: TGCGCCAGCAGCTTGGATCTTCAAAGGGGCTACACCTTC; CDR3 protein: CASSLDLQRGYTF
D gene: .; J gene: TRBJ1-1; clone size: .; V gene: TRBV7-2; CDR3 DNA: TGTGCCAGCAGCTTACAAAGCAGGGTAGGGGCTTTCTTT; CDR3 protein: CASSLQSRVGAFF
D gene: .; J gene: TRBJ1-1; clone size: .; V gene: TRBV19; CDR3 DNA: TGTGCCAGTAGTCGCCAGGGGAGGTCCACTGAAGCTTTCTTT; CDR3 protein: CASSRQGRSTEAFF
D gene: .; J gene: TRBJ1-2; clone size: .; V gene: TRBV7-2; CDR3 DNA: TGTGCCAGCAGCTTATTACCGAGGCGGGCTAACTATGGCTACACCTTC; CDR3 protein: CASSLLPRRANYGYTF
D gene: .; J gene: TRBJ1-2; clone size: .; V gene: TRBV28; CDR3 DNA: TGTGCCAGCAGATACGACAGCGGACTCTATGGCTACACCTTC; CDR3 protein: CASRYDSGLYGYTF
D gene: .; J gene: TRBJ2-2; clone size: .; V gene: TRBV5-1; CDR3 DNA: TGCGCCAGCAGCTTGGCGAGGCCGCCGAACACCGGGGAGCTGTTTTTT; CDR3 protein: CASSLARPPNTGELFF
D gene: TRBD1; J gene: TRBJ2-1; clone size: .; V gene: TRBV10-3; CDR3 DNA: TGTGCCATCAGCCCAGGGGGCTTCTCCTACAATGAGCAGTTCTTC; CDR3 protein: CAISPGGFSYNEQFF
D gene: TRBD1; J gene: TRBJ1-5; clone size: .; V gene: TRBV3-1/TRBV3-2; CDR3 DNA: TGTGCCAGCAGCCAGGCAGGGGGCGTGAAAAATCAGCCCCAGCATTTT; CDR3 protein: CASSQAGGVKNQPQHF
D gene: TRBD2; J gene: TRBJ2-2; clone size: .; V gene: TRBV28; CDR3 DNA: TGTGCCAGCAGTTCTGTAGCGGGAGTAGGTCGCACCGGGGAGCTGTTTTTT; CDR3 protein: CASSSVAGVGRTGELFF
D gene: .; J gene: TRBJ1-1; clone size: once; V gene: TRBV2; CDR3 DNA: TGTGCCAGCAGTGAACAGTTTGAAGCTTTCTTT; CDR3 protein: CASSEQFEAFF
D gene: TRBD1; J gene: TRBJ2-6; clone size: .; V gene: TRBV18; CDR3 DNA: TGTGCCAGCTCGGGGACAGAGTTCTCTGGGGCCAACGTCCTGACTTTC; CDR3 protein: CASSGTEFSGANVLTF
D gene: TRBD1; J gene: TRBJ1-5; clone size: .; V gene: TRBV7-9; CDR3 DNA: TGTGCCAGCAGCTTAGCGCTTGCGACAGGGCGCAATCAGCCCCAGCATTTT; CDR3 protein: CASSLALATGRNQPQHF
D gene: .; J gene: TRBJ1-1; clone size: .; V gene: TRBV24-1; CDR3 DNA: TGTGCCACCAGTGATCCCAGAAACAGTTTGAAAGCTTTCTTT; CDR3 protein: CATSDPRNSLKAFF
D gene: .; J gene: TRBJ1-6; clone size: .; V gene: TRBV28; CDR3 DNA: TGTGCCAGCAGTTTCGGATTACGTAGGAATTCACCCCTCCACTTT; CDR3 protein: CASSFGLRRNSPLHF
D gene: .; J gene: TRBJ2-7; clone size: medium-sized; V gene: TRBV29-1; CDR3 DNA: TGCAGCGTTGAAGATTTGGACGAGCAGTACTTC; CDR3 protein: CSVEDLDEQYF
D gene: .; J gene: TRBJ2-3; clone size: .; V gene: TRBV4-1; CDR3 DNA: TGCGTCAGCAGCCAAGAAGGAGTTTGGCACACAGATACGCAGTATTTT; CDR3 protein: CVSSQEGVWHTDTQYF
D gene: TRBD1; J gene: TRBJ1-1; clone size: .; V gene: TRBV7-9; CDR3 DNA: TGTGCCAGCAGCTTACAGGGGGTTCATACTGAAGCTTTCTTT; CDR3 protein: CASSLQGVHTEAFF
D gene: .; J gene: TRBJ2-7; clone size: once; V gene: TRBV3-1/TRBV3-2; CDR3 DNA: TGTGCCAGCAGCCAAGATGGAAGTGCCTGGGACGAGCAGTACTTC; CDR3 protein: CASSQDGSAWDEQYF
D gene: .; J gene: TRBJ1-6; clone size: .; V gene: TRBV27; CDR3 DNA: TGTGCCAGCAGTTATGAGGGGGGCGCCTATAATTCACCCCTCCACTTT; CDR3 protein: CASSYEGGAYNSPLHF
D gene: .; J gene: TRBJ2-7; clone size: .; V gene: TRBV5-1; CDR3 DNA: TGCGCCAGCAGCTTGTTAGGGTGGAAGACGTACGAGCAGTACTTC; CDR3 protein: CASSLLGWKTYEQYF
D gene: .; J gene: TRBJ2-1; clone size: .; V gene: TRBV18; CDR3 DNA: TGTGCCAGCTCACCCTACCTCGTTAAGAGCTCCTACAATGAGCAGTTCTTC; CDR3 protein: CASSPYLVKSSYNEQFF
D gene: .; J gene: TRBJ2-7; clone size: once; V gene: TRBV7-8; CDR3 DNA: TGTGCCAGCAGCCGAGACGGGGGAGACGGCTACGAGCAGTACTTC; CDR3 protein: CASSRDGGDGYEQYF
D gene: .; J gene: TRBJ2-4; clone size: .; V gene: TRBV27; CDR3 DNA: TGTGCCAGCAGTTTGAGGGGAAACCTAAACATTCAGTACTTC; CDR3 protein: CASSLRGNLNIQYF
D gene: .; J gene: TRBJ1-4; clone size: .; V gene: TRBV30; CDR3 DNA: TGTGCCTGGGGAAGGGGACCGAATGAAAAACTGTTTTTT; CDR3 protein: CAWGRGPNEKLFF
D gene: .; J gene: TRBJ1-1; clone size: .; V gene: TRBV2; CDR3 DNA: TGTGCCAGCAGTGAGCGTCCCACTGCTTCCCGTTCCAAAGCTTTCTTT; CDR3 protein: CASSERPTASRSKAFF
D gene: TRBD2; J gene: TRBJ2-7; clone size: .; V gene: TRBV5-1; CDR3 DNA: TGCGCCAGCAGCCCGGCGGTCGCGGGAGGGAGAGAGCAGTACTTC; CDR3 protein: CASSPAVAGGREQYF
D gene: .; J gene: TRBJ2-5; clone size: .; V gene: TRBV5-1; CDR3 DNA: TGCGCCAGCAGCGCCTGGGACCCAACGGAGGAGACCCAGTACTTC; CDR3 protein: CASSAWDPTEETQYF
D gene: .; J gene: TRBJ1-2; clone size: .; V gene: TRBV20-1; CDR3 DNA: TGCAGTGCTAGTTCAGGGCCCCAGAGAGGCTACACCTTC; CDR3 protein: CSASSGPQRGYTF
D gene: .; J gene: TRBJ1-2; clone size: .; V gene: TRBV4-1; CDR3 DNA: TGCGCCAGCAGCCCCCCCCGGGACTATGGCTACACCTTC; CDR3 protein: CASSPPRDYGYTF
D gene: .; J gene: TRBJ1-2; clone size: .; V gene: TRBV7-8; CDR3 DNA: TGTGCCAGCGGTAGACCCCGAGGTGGCTACACCTTC; CDR3 protein: CASGRPRGGYTF
D gene: .; J gene: TRBJ1-2; clone size: .; V gene: TRBV7-9; CDR3 DNA: TGTGCCAGCAGCTATGACAGCCGATATGGCTACACCTTC; CDR3 protein: CASSYDSRYGYTF
D gene: .; J gene: TRBJ2-7; clone size: .; V gene: TRBV11-2; CDR3 DNA: TGTGCCAGCAGCTTAGAGCCGACAGCCTACGAGCAGTACTTC; CDR3 protein: CASSLEPTAYEQYF
D gene: TRBD2; J gene: TRBJ2-7; clone size: .; V gene: TRBV27; CDR3 DNA: TGTGCCAGCAGTCCAACTAGCGGGAGGGCCCGGGAGCAGTACTTC; CDR3 protein: CASSPTSGRAREQYF